The present T cell receptor (beta chain) was sequenced within a study of blood T cell repertoires in COVID-19. Overall study context: T cells, B-cell-depleted T cells, or PBMCs supplied cDNA or gDNA.

This clone was counted a single time. This study enrolled people aged about 18 to 100 from 20 to 25 US geographic areas. Shortly before study entry, within 2 weeks, exposed participants had met a COVID-19 case. CDR3 size: 13 residues. Germline CDR1 and CDR2: SQVTM and ANQGSEA. The V gene end was trimmed by 3 bases and the J gene end by 6 bases; junction bases not matched to a gene: 7. Authors' data handling: Counts of nucleated cells, estimated from reference gene primer amplification, were obtained. The repertoire was sequenced with immunoSEQ multiplex PCR; TCRdb's copy has only in-frame clones and lacks some. The V and J calls and clone size are taken from that table; D and trimming were inferred from the DNA. The table includes around 400,000 clones, over 75% detected once.

The sequenced sample consisted of PBMCs or T cells enriched from blood (not recorded which). The TCR sequence derives from a woman under 30 who had been exposed to COVID-19. The J gene is TRBJ1-2, the V gene TRBV29-1; TRBD1 aligns across 7 bases. CDR3 bases: TGCAGCGTTGAGACAGGGTCAATGGATGGCTACACCTTC. As protein: CSVETGSMDGYTF.